This paragraph covers one T cell receptor (beta chain) sequence. The data derive from a study of identical twins. TCRdb ran MiXCR on the 5' RACE reads and lists one entry per CDR3 protein. The repertoire includes about 520,000 distinct CDR3 sequences, 22% of them detected once, and roughly 0.9% sits in the top ten. Losses at the gene ends were 3 bases for V and 3 bases for J; bases not matched to a gene: 7. Germline V gene lookup returns CDR1 SNHLY and CDR2 FYNNEI. The CDR3 spans 15 residues. The same specimen was also included in a second study, on T cells expressing NK-cell markers. That study adds: An anti-gamma-delta TCR antibody restricted sorting to alpha-beta TCR T cells in several experiments. The study did not resolve the HCMV specificity of expanded NKG2C+ T cell clones.

This receptor was obtained from a young woman in good health. The sample consisted of CD4+ T cells sorted from blood. The V and J genes are TRBV2 and TRBJ2-7; 8 bases match TRBD1. CDR3 DNA: TGTGCCAGCAGTGATTTCGGGACAGGATACTACGAGCAGTACTTC. This translates into CASSDFGTGYYEQYF.